This note documents a single T cell receptor (beta chain) sequence. Antigen specificity is unknown. Described time point: peripheral blood 6 weeks after treatment start. Germline CDR1 and CDR2: SGHTS and YDEGEE. Deletions cut 2 bases from V and 8 bases from J, with 10 bases between. The CDR3 is 13 amino acids. The source of the sample is a study of PD-L1 blockade in urothelial cancer. Study summary: In the patient group, twenty-five of 29 were males with bladder-origin urothelial cancer. Earlier, patients had received 0 to 3 chemotherapy regimens. Median blood clonality was roughly 0.078, with under 100,000 unique TCRs.

The study's findings and limits: Pretreatment clonality of the blood TCR repertoire below the median was predictive of superior survival.

Here immunoSEQ multiplex PCR was the method, and the copy in TCRdb shows in-frame clones only, minus some. This table has about 19,000 clones, around four fifths appearing once. The source of this sequence is a man between 45 and 60 years old with urothelial cancer. J is TRBJ1-4 and V is TRBV5-8; unclear D gene. The sequencing here drew on PBMCs, taken around atezolizumab (anti-PD-L1) treatment. The CDR3 nucleotides read TGTGCCAGCAGCTTCTACAGTGGAGAAAAACTGTTTTTT. It yields the protein CASSFYSGEKLFF.